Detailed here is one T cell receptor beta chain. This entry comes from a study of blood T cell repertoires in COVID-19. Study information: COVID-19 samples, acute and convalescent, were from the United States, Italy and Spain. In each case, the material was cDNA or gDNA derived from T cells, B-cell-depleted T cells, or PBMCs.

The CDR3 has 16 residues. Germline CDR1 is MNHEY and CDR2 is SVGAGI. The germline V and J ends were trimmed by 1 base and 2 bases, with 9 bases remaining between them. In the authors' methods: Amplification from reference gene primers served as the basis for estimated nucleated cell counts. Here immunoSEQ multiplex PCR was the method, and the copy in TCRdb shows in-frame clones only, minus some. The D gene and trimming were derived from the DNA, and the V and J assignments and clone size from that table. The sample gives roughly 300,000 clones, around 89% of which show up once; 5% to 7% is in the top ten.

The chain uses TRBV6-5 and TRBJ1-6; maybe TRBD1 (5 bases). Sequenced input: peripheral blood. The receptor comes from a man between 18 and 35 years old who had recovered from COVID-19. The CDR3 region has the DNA TGTGCCAGCAGTTACTTCCGGGGGGCCTATAATTCACCCCTCCACTTT. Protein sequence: CASSYFRGAYNSPLHF.